Presented here are 8 T cell receptor beta chains from one specimen sequenced in a study of T cells in Graves' hyperthyroidism and ophthalmopathy. RNA transcripts gave rise to amplified TCR beta CDR3 regions. A first-round RT-PCR of the TCR CDR3 used the HTBI primer set. TCRdb fed the multiplex PCR reads into MiXCR, producing one record per CDR3 protein. This sample has fewer than 900,000 distinct CDR3 sequences, with about 16% found just once. Material for sequencing was blood. These TCRs come from a man aged 18 to 30 with Graves' hyperthyroidism.

The rearrangement joins TRBV9 to TRBJ2-7; perhaps D is TRBD1 or TRBD2 (5 bases each). The CDR3 is 14 amino acids. The V gene's germline CDR1 is SGDLS and CDR2 YYNGEE. Trimming took 3 bases from V and 2 from J, leaving 12 bases between them. The CDR3 bases are TGTGCCAGCAGCGCCGGGACGGTGACCTACGAGCAGTACTTC. Protein: CASSAGTVTYEQYF.

V gene TRBV7-3 combines with J gene TRBJ2-1; 12 positions match TRBD2. After removal of 0 bases from V and 1 base from J, the junction contained 4 bases not matched to a gene. This CDR3 comprises 18 residues. Germline V lookup: CDR1 SGHTA, CDR2 FQGTGA. The DNA of the CDR3 is TGTGCCAGCAGCTTAACTGGGACTAGCGGGTATTCCTACAATGAGCAGTTCTTC. It yields the protein CASSLTGTSGYSYNEQFF.

This clonotype occurred many times. The gene calls are TRBV11-3 and TRBJ2-5; a weak D match, TRBD1 (5 bases). Germline lookup yields CDR1 SGHNT and CDR2 YENEEA. Trimming pared 5 bases from V and 3 bases from J, leaving 19 bases between. The CDR3 has 16 residues. CDR3 residues: CASSPYQDIMEETQYF. The CDR3 DNA follows: TGTGCCAGCAGCCCGTATCAGGACATTATGGAAGAGACCCAGTACTTC.

In this sample, this clonotype turned up many times. The chain carries TRBV18 and TRBJ1-2; D possibly corresponds to TRBD1 (5 bases). Germline CDR1 KGHSH, CDR2 LQKENI. Trimming cost V 2 bases and J 2 bases, with 12 bases left between them. The CDR3 contains 15 residues. CDR3: CASSPSGTGNYGYTF. Here the CDR3 DNA reads TGTGCCAGCTCACCATCCGGGACGGGGAACTATGGCTACACCTTC.

This clonotype was observed a single time. The chain uses TRBV19 and TRBJ2-5, with 8 nucleotides matching TRBD2. With 6 bases clipped from V and 2 bases from J, the junction kept 8 bases outside the gene matches. CDR1 is LNHDA and CDR2 is SQIVND in the germline V gene (reference sequence). The CDR3 covers 15 residues. CDR3 sequence (DNA): TGTGCCAGTAGCAACCGGGGGGGGCGGCAAGAGACCCAGTACTTC. Amino acids: CASSNRGGRQETQYF.

This chain joins TRBV5-4 and TRBJ1-1; the D is unclear. Trimming cost V 0 bases and J 7 bases, with 7 bases left between them. This CDR3 spans 12 amino acids. CDR1 and CDR2 (germline): SGHNT, YYREEE (reference sequence). CDR3 residues: CASSLEEGEAFF. The CDR3 DNA reads TGTGCCAGCAGCTTGGAAGAGGGTGAAGCTTTCTTT.

This clonotype was seen many times. The V and J genes are TRBV4-1 and TRBJ2-7; 7 nucleotides align to TRBD1. The CDR3 extends over 14 amino acids. CDR1 and CDR2 from the germline V gene are MGHRA and YSYEKL. V lost 4 bases and J lost 3; bases outside the gene matches: 6. The CDR3 DNA follows: TGCGCCAGCAGCCCCCGGGACAGCGGCTACGAGCAGTACTTC. Its translation: CASSPRDSGYEQYF.

This clonotype has ten or more counts. This chain joins TRBV5-1 and TRBJ2-7; D perhaps matches TRBD2 (6 bases). V lost 5 bases to trimming and J lost 0 bases, with 18 bases between them. Germline CDR1 reads SGHRS; CDR2 reads YFSETQ. This CDR3 has 16 residues. This CDR3 reads CASSSGEALYSYEQYF. The CDR3 coding sequence is TGCGCCAGCAGTTCCGGGGAGGCCCTATACTCCTACGAGCAGTACTTC.